This entry lists 31 T cell receptor beta chains sequenced from one sample in a study of blood T cell repertoires in COVID-19. Data came from immunoSEQ multiplex PCR; TCRdb stores just in-frame clones and leaves some out. The sample contains hundreds of thousands of clones, approximately 90% of which appear only once. Source material: PBMCs or T cells enriched from blood (not recorded which). Receptors were obtained from a woman aged 35 to 49 who had recovered from COVID-19.

This clone was seen just once. The chain uses TRBV6-5 and TRBJ1-6; 8 nucleotides match TRBD1. Looked up from germline, CDR1 is MNHEY and CDR2 is SVGAGI. The CDR3 extends over 13 amino acids. V gave up 10 bases and J gave up 5 bases; unmatched junction bases: 4. The CDR3 spells CATARGHNSPLHF. As DNA, the CDR3 is TGTGCCACCGCCAGGGGGCATAATTCACCCCTCCACTTT.

The chain couples TRBV6-2 or TRBV6-3 to TRBJ2-7; maybe TRBD1 (5 bases). Germline CDR1 reads MNHEY; CDR2 reads SVGEGT. The CDR3 consists of 15 residues. V was trimmed by 5 bases and J by 3 bases, leaving 17 bases between them. CDR3 DNA: TGTGCCAGCAGTCCCCCCACAGGCAGGAGCTACGAGCAGTACTTC. It specifies CASSPPTGRSYEQYF.

The chain links TRBV9 to TRBJ2-1; 8 bases map to TRBD2. Trimming at V came to 4 bases and at J to 0 bases, leaving 6 bases not matched to a gene. CDR1 and CDR2 from the germline V gene are SGDLS and YYNGEE. The CDR3 has 16 amino acids. In nucleotides, the CDR3 is TGTGCCAGCAGCCTTAGCGGGGCGAGCTCCTACAATGAGCAGTTCTTC. It yields the protein CASSLSGASSYNEQFF.

In DNA form, the CDR3 reads TGTGCCAGCACGTGGGGCCAGTACAACACTGAAGCTTTCTTT. This codes for CASTWGQYNTEAFF. The J gene is TRBJ1-1, the V gene TRBV5-8; a possible D gene is TRBD1 (5 bases). CDR1 is SGHTS, CDR2 YDEGEE, per germline. Trimming cost V 6 bases and J 2 bases, with 14 bases left between them. The CDR3 consists of 14 residues.

The gene calls are TRBV6-2 or TRBV6-3 and TRBJ2-5, with 7 bases fitting TRBD1. Germline CDR1 and CDR2: MNHEY and SVGEGT. CDR3 length: 14 amino acids. V gave up 4 bases and J gave up 2 bases; unmatched junction bases: 4. This CDR3 reads CASSFLQGQETQYF. CDR3 nucleotides: TGTGCCAGCAGTTTTCTACAGGGGCAAGAGACCCAGTACTTC.

V is TRBV4-2 and J is TRBJ1-1; D is unresolved. Looked up from germline, CDR1 is LGHNA and CDR2 is YNFKEQ. V lost 4 bases and J lost 0, with 12 bases in between. The length of the CDR3 is 15 residues. CDR3 nucleotide sequence: TGTGCCAGCAGCCGGGAGGATAGTTTGAACACTGAAGCTTTCTTT. Translated: CASSREDSLNTEAFF.

This clone turned up a few times. The rearrangement uses TRBV6-2 or TRBV6-3 and TRBJ1-4, with D unclear. Germline V CDR1 and CDR2: MNHEY, SVGEGT. The germline V and J ends were trimmed by 0 bases and 8 bases, with 10 bases remaining between them. This CDR3 is 14 amino acids long. Here the CDR3 DNA reads TGTGCCAGCAGTTACTCGACTGCGGGAGAAAAACTGTTTTTT. Amino acids: CASSYSTAGEKLFF.

The chain couples TRBV19 to TRBJ2-7, with TRBD2 identical over 9 bases. This CDR3 is built from 21 residues. V lost 3 bases and J lost 2; bases outside the gene matches: 23. Germline-derived CDR1 and CDR2 are LNHDA and SQIVND (reference sequence). The CDR3 loop reads CASSIRIGRHPGAGGTYEQYF. As DNA, the CDR3 is TGTGCCAGTAGTATTCGGATTGGGCGGCACCCCGGGGCGGGAGGGACCTACGAGCAGTACTTC.

V usage is TRBV11-3 and J usage is TRBJ2-3; 7 positions agree with TRBD2. The CDR3 covers 17 residues. Trimming cost V 1 base and J 2 bases; bases outside gene matches: 9. The germline CDR1 and CDR2 sequences are SGHNT and YENEEA. The CDR3 nucleotides read TGTGCCAGCAGCTTAGGCCGGCTAGCGGCCACCACAGATACGCAGTATTTT. Its protein is CASSLGRLAATTDTQYF.

V usage is TRBV27 and J usage is TRBJ2-7, with D perhaps TRBD1 (6 bases). The CDR3 has 13 amino acids. Deletions cut 4 bases from V and 2 bases from J, with 9 bases between. CDR1 and CDR2 (germline): MNHEY, SMNVEV (reference sequence). The CDR3 bases are TGTGCCAGCAGTTCAGGACAGACCTACGAGCAGTACTTC. The encoded protein is CASSSGQTYEQYF.

J is TRBJ2-1 and V is TRBV9, with TRBD1 identical over 9 bases. The CDR3 is made up of 15 amino acids. Germline V gene data show CDR1 as SGDLS and CDR2 as YYNGEE. Unmatched junction bases numbered 13, after V lost 6 bases and J lost 9 bases. CDR3 residues: CASTEAPGTGFEQFF. CDR3 bases: TGTGCCAGCACCGAAGCCCCCGGGACAGGGTTTGAGCAGTTCTTC.

The chain links TRBV7-2 to TRBJ2-3; tentative D call: TRBD2 (5 bases). The V gene lost 1 base and the J gene lost 2 bases, with 13 bases spanning the gap. The CDR3 totals 16 residues. Germline V gives CDR1 SGHTA, CDR2 FQGNSA. CDR3 region: CASSLDEGPNTDTQYF. The CDR3 nucleotides are TGTGCCAGCAGCTTAGACGAGGGCCCAAACACAGATACGCAGTATTTT.

V and J are TRBV5-4 and TRBJ2-7; D not certain. This CDR3 comprises 15 residues. Trimming removed 2 bases at V and 3 bases at J, with 15 bases between. Germline-derived CDR1 and CDR2 are SGHNT and YYREEE (reference sequence). The CDR3 DNA sequence: TGTGCCAGCAGCTTCAAATCGCTTAGTAACTACGAGCAGTACTTC. Residues: CASSFKSLSNYEQYF.

The J gene is TRBJ1-2, the V gene TRBV29-1; possible D gene TRBD1, 5 bases. Germline values: CDR1 SQVTM, CDR2 ANQGSEA. V was cut by 4 bases and J by 7 bases, with 13 bases left in between. The CDR3 runs 12 residues. The CDR3 sequence: CSVGDSWGGYTF. The CDR3 DNA reads TGCAGCGTTGGGGACTCTTGGGGTGGCTACACCTTC.

This chain links TRBV19 with TRBJ2-5, with D unclear. The CDR3 length is 13 residues. Germline assignment: CDR1 LNHDA and CDR2 SQIVND (reference sequence). V gave up 2 bases and J gave up 1 base, with 5 bases separating them. The CDR3 spells CASSILLQETQYF. The CDR3 bases are TGTGCCAGTAGTATACTACTCCAAGAGACCCAGTACTTC.

The chain recombines TRBV9 with TRBJ2-3; 8 bases fit TRBD2. Germline lookup yields CDR1 SGDLS and CDR2 YYNGEE. The junction had 9 bases not matched to a gene; V was cut back by 10 bases and J by 2 bases. This CDR3 comprises 14 residues. This CDR3 reads CAATGGRATDTQYF. The CDR3 DNA reads TGTGCCGCGACGGGAGGGAGGGCCACAGATACGCAGTATTTT. Using reference TRBV9 and TRBJ2-3 for the parts outside the CDR3, the full variable domain is DSGVTQTPKHLITATGQRVTLRCSPRSGDLSVYWYQQSLDQGLQFLIQYYNGEERAKGNILERFSAQQFPDLHSELNLSSLELGDSALYFCAATGGRATDTQYFGPGTRLTVL.

The gene calls are TRBV5-1 and TRBJ2-4; D perhaps matches TRBD2 (5 bases). The V gene lost 1 base and the J gene lost 1 base, with 12 bases spanning the gap. Germline CDR1 is SGHRS and CDR2 is YFSETQ. This CDR3 comprises 16 residues. The CDR3 protein is CASSLPSGDAKNIQYF. DNA for the CDR3: TGCGCCAGCAGCTTGCCCAGCGGAGATGCCAAAAACATTCAGTACTTC.

J is TRBJ2-3 and V is TRBV6-5; no definite D call. CDR3 size: 13 residues. V shed 1 base and J shed 2 bases, with 4 bases lying between them. Germline lookup yields CDR1 MNHEY and CDR2 SVGAGI. The CDR3 DNA sequence: TGTGCCAGCAGTTACTACTCCACAGATACGCAGTATTTT. It yields the protein CASSYYSTDTQYF.

This sequence joins TRBV28 and TRBJ1-2; 8 nucleotides line up with TRBD1. The CDR3 is made up of 14 amino acids. V lost 3 bases and J lost 8; bases outside the gene matches: 8. CDR1 and CDR2 (germline): MDHEN, SYDVKM. CDR3 loop: CASSFRQGALGYTF. The DNA for the CDR3 is TGTGCCAGCAGTTTTCGTCAGGGGGCCTTGGGCTACACCTTC.

The chain carries TRBV5-4 and TRBJ2-1; D ambiguous. V was clipped by 1 base and J by 0 bases, with 14 bases between them. Germline V gene lookup returns CDR1 SGHNT and CDR2 YYREEE (reference sequence). This CDR3 spans 17 amino acids. In DNA, the CDR3 is TGTGCCAGCAGCTTGCCCCCCAAGCCTAGCTCCTACAATGAGCAGTTCTTC. Its protein is CASSLPPKPSSYNEQFF. The whole variable domain, filled in from reference TRBV5-4 and TRBJ2-1, reads ETGVTQSPTHLIKTRGQQVTLRCSSQSGHNTVSWYQQALGQGPQFIFQYYREEENGRGNFPPRFSGLQFPNYSSELNVNALELDDSALYLCASSLPPKPSSYNEQFFGPGTRLTVL.

The chain recombines TRBV9 with TRBJ2-1; D is uncertain. The germline V gene encodes CDR1 SGDLS and CDR2 YYNGEE. This CDR3 region has 10 residues. V was clipped by 6 bases and J by 7 bases, with 5 bases between them. CDR3 in DNA: TGTGCCAGCACGCAGAATGAGCAGTTCTTC. Amino acid sequence: CASTQNEQFF.

The gene calls are TRBV6-5 and TRBJ1-5; D may be TRBD1 (6 bases). V lost 5 bases and J lost 6, with 11 bases in between. The V gene's germline CDR1 is MNHEY and CDR2 SVGAGI. The CDR3 totals 13 residues. The CDR3 nucleotides are TGTGCCAGCAGTACAGGGCAGGGTCAGCCCCAGCATTTT. Encoded protein: CASSTGQGQPQHF.

This clone was counted a few times. The gene calls are TRBV15 and TRBJ1-5; D remains unclear. The CDR3 consists of 14 residues. The germline V gene has CDR1 LNHNV and CDR2 YYDKDF (reference sequence). The germline V and J ends were trimmed by 3 bases and 7 bases, with 13 bases remaining between them. CDR3 nucleotides: TGTGCCACCAGCAGGGCCGGAGGCGACCAGCCCCAGCATTTT. Its translation is CATSRAGGDQPQHF. The full variable domain, completed using reference TRBV15 and TRBJ1-5, is DAMVIQNPRYQVTQFGKPVTLSCSQTLNHNVMYWYQQKSSQAPKLLFHYYDKDFNNEADTPDNFQSRRPNTSFCFLDIRSPGLGDTAMYLCATSRAGGDQPQHFGDGTRLSIL.

This chain joins TRBV7-9 and TRBJ2-7; TRBD2 agrees at 10 bases. Per germline, CDR1 SEHNR and CDR2 FQNEAQ (reference sequence). This CDR3 has 15 residues. With 5 bases clipped from V and 5 bases from J, the junction kept 9 bases outside the gene matches. For the CDR3, the DNA is TGTGCCAGCAGCCTGTGGGGGACTAGCGACAACGAGCAGTACTTC. Translated, it gives CASSLWGTSDNEQYF.

The chain links TRBV3-1 (or the pseudogene TRBV3-2) to TRBJ2-3, with D possibly matching TRBD2 (5 bases). The CDR3 is made up of 16 amino acids. Per germline, CDR1 LGHDT and CDR2 YNNKEL (reference sequence). V shed 0 bases and J shed 7 bases, with 17 bases lying between them. The CDR3 is CASSQDGVRGYNTQYF. In DNA form, the CDR3 reads TGTGCCAGCAGCCAAGACGGGGTTCGGGGATACAATACGCAGTATTTT.

The sample holds a few counts of this clone. This chain uses TRBV30 with TRBJ1-5, with 7 bases matching TRBD1. Per the germline V gene, CDR1 is GTSNPN and CDR2 is SVGIG (reference sequence). Trimming cost V 4 bases and J 9 bases; bases outside gene matches: 21. CDR3 length equals 17 residues. The CDR3 DNA follows: TGTGCCTGGAACTCAAGGGGGGACAGCAGGGACCGGGGGCCCCAGCATTTT. Protein sequence: CAWNSRGDSRDRGPQHF.

The chain joins TRBV19 to TRBJ2-1; 9 positions agree with TRBD1. The V segment lost 5 bases and the J segment 4 bases; nucleotides outside the gene matches: 6. Germline V gives CDR1 LNHDA, CDR2 SQIVND (reference sequence). The CDR3 spans 15 residues. Written as DNA, the CDR3 is TGTGCCAGTAGTGATGACAGGGGGTCTTACAATGAGCAGTTCTTC. It translates to CASSDDRGSYNEQFF.

This chain uses TRBV24-1 with TRBJ2-1; perhaps TRBD2 as D (5 bases). Germline V gene lookup returns CDR1 KGHDR and CDR2 SFDVKD. The CDR3 has 16 residues. Trimming removed 1 base from V and 7 bases from J, with 16 bases in between. The CDR3 DNA follows: TGTGCCACCAGTGATTTTAGCCCCCGGGAAGAAAATGAGCAGTTCTTC. It specifies CATSDFSPREENEQFF.

J is TRBJ1-1 and V is TRBV7-2; TRBD1 agrees at 8 bases. The junction had 11 bases not matched to a gene; V was cut back by 5 bases and J by 6 bases. The germline V gene encodes CDR1 SGHTA and CDR2 FQGNSA. The CDR3 sequence is 15 residues long. CDR3 nucleotides: TGTGCCAGCAGCCCAGGACAGGGAATGTTGGCTGAAGCTTTCTTT. Amino acid sequence: CASSPGQGMLAEAFF.

The V and J genes are TRBV29-1 and TRBJ1-1, with TRBD1 matching 8 bases. The CDR3 length is 11 residues. Germline CDR1 and CDR2: SQVTM and ANQGSEA. V shed 4 bases, J shed 8 bases, and the junction held 3 bases outside the gene matches. CDR3: CSVGGDREAFF. CDR3 DNA: TGCAGCGTTGGGGGGGACAGGGAAGCTTTCTTT. Full variable domain (remainder filled in from reference TRBV29-1 and TRBJ1-1): SAVISQKPSRDICQRGTSLTIQCQVDSQVTMMFWYRQQPGQSLTLIATANQGSEATYESGFVIDKFPISRPNLTFSTLTVSNMSPEDSSIYLCSVGGDREAFFGQGTRLTVV.

The chain is built from TRBV7-8 and TRBJ2-2; 10 bases match TRBD2. This CDR3 is 19 amino acids long. Germline values: CDR1 SGHVS, CDR2 FQNEAQ. The ends lost 0 bases at V and 7 bases at J; junction bases unmatched: 14. CDR3 bases: TGTGCCAGCAGCTTAGCGCAGAAGCGGGGGGGCCGACGTGACGGGGAGCTGTTTTTT. Translating gives CASSLAQKRGGRRDGELFF.